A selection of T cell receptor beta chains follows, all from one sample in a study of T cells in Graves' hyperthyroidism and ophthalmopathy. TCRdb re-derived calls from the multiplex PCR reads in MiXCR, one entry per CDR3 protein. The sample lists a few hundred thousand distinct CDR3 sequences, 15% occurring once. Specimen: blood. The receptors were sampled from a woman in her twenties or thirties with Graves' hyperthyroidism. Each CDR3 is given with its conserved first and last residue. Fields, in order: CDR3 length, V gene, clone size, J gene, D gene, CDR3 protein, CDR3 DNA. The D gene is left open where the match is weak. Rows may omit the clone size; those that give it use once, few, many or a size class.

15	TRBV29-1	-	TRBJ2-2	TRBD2	CSVDTGLASTGELFF	TGCAGCGTTGATACCGGACTAGCATCAACCGGGGAGCTGTTTTTT
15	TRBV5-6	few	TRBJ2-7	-	CASSTPQRSAYEQYF	TGTGCCAGCAGCACACCACAAAGGTCAGCCTACGAGCAGTACTTC
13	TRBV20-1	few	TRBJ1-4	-	CSAAIATNEKLFF	TGCAGTGCGGCAATAGCGACTAATGAAAAACTGTTTTTT
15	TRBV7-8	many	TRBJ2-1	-	CASSLVRYFWGEQFF	TGTGCCAGCAGCTTAGTCCGATACTTTTGGGGTGAGCAGTTCTTC
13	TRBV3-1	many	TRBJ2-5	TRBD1	CASSQDPGTGGYF	TGTGCCAGCAGCCAAGATCCGGGGACAGGAGGGTACTTC
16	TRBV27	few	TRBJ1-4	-	CASSPIIGRQREKLFF	TGTGCCAGCAGTCCAATTATCGGGAGACAGCGGGAAAAACTGTTTTTT
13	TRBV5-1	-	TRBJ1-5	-	CASSESTDQPQHF	TGCGCCAGCAGCGAATCGACAGATCAGCCCCAGCATTTT
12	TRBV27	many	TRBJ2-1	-	CASSAPGNEQFF	TGTGCCAGCAGTGCGCCAGGGAATGAGCAGTTCTTC
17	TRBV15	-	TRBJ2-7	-	CATSRDRWRQDVYEQYF	TGTGCCACCAGCAGAGATAGGTGGCGGCAGGATGTCTACGAGCAGTACTTC
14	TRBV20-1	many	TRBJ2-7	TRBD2	CSAQTSGSTYEQYF	TGCAGTGCTCAGACTAGCGGGAGCACCTACGAGCAGTACTTC
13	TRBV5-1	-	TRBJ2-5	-	CASSFNRGATQYF	TGCGCCAGCAGCTTCAACAGAGGGGCGACCCAGTACTTC
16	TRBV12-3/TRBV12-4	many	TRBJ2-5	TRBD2	CASSFRTSGRSETQYF	TGTGCCAGCAGTTTCCGGACTAGCGGGAGGAGCGAGACCCAGTACTTC
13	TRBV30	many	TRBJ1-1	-	CAWSVRAGFEAFF	TGTGCCTGGAGTGTACGAGCGGGTTTTGAAGCTTTCTTT
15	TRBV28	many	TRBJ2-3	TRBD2	CASSLRTSGRDTQYF	TGTGCCAGCAGTTTACGGACTAGCGGGAGAGATACGCAGTATTTT
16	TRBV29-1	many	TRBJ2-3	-	CSVEGADFTSTDTQYF	TGCAGCGTTGAAGGGGCGGACTTCACTAGCACAGATACGCAGTATTTT
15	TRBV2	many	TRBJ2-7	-	CASSEVWAVTYEQYF	TGTGCCAGCTCCGAGGTTTGGGCAGTGACCTACGAGCAGTACTTC
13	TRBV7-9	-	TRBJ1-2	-	CASSLQGDCGYTF	TGTGCCAGCAGCTTACAGGGAGACTGTGGCTACACCTTC
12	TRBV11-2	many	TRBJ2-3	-	CASSRGPDTQYF	TGTGCCAGCAGCCGGGGGCCAGATACGCAGTATTTT
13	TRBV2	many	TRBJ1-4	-	CASRDSGAKKLFF	TGTGCCAGCAGGGATTCGGGAGCAAAAAAACTGTTTTTT
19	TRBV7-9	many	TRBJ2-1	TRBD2	CASSLAEGNRTSHYNEQFF	TGTGCCAGCAGCTTAGCGGAGGGGAACAGGACTAGCCACTACAATGAGCAGTTCTTC
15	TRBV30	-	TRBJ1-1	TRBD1	CAWSVDRGFFTEAFF	TGTGCCTGGAGTGTCGACAGGGGGTTTTTTACTGAAGCTTTCTTT
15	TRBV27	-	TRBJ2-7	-	CASSAYRDKTYEQYF	TGTGCCAGCAGTGCATACCGGGACAAGACCTACGAGCAGTACTTC